This TCR beta chain stems from a study of T cell changes during pregnancy in multiple sclerosis (dated by TCRdb to between 2017 and 2020). Study-wide context: The study examined how the T cell repertoire changed over the course of pregnancy in women with multiple sclerosis.

The V end loses 1 base and the J end loses 6 bases, and a stretch of 10 bases separates them. CDR1 SGHNT and CDR2 YENEEA were looked up in the germline V gene. Its CDR3 holds 13 amino acids, cysteine through phenylalanine. The entry retains the CDR3 DNA only, 39 bases that are in frame from base 1. Points on this clone: This receptor's antigen is unknown. Per-nucleotide qualities are absent, and no much larger clonotype sits a single base away.

Receptor amplification or capture employed the immunoSEQ multiplex PCR assay. TCRdb took this table from immuneACCESS and kept in-frame rearrangements with V and J called. Such tables lack part of the clones; where checked against another copy, unresolved V genes explain under half of the gap, and the rest is unexplained. The sample table holds 40,000 to 60,000 clones, of which roughly 90% were seen once. The ten largest clones capture about 3% of the sample. The chain is made from TRBV11-3 and TRBJ2-7, with the D gene uncertain. This TCR was sampled from a female donor with multiple sclerosis, enrolled in a pregnancy study. The sample in question was CD8+ T cells from peripheral blood mononuclear cells, obtained in the second trimester of pregnancy. Here the CDR3 is given as CASSLVRVAEQYF. The sequenced DNA is TGTGCCAGCAGCTTAGTACGGGTCGCCGAGCAGTACTTC.